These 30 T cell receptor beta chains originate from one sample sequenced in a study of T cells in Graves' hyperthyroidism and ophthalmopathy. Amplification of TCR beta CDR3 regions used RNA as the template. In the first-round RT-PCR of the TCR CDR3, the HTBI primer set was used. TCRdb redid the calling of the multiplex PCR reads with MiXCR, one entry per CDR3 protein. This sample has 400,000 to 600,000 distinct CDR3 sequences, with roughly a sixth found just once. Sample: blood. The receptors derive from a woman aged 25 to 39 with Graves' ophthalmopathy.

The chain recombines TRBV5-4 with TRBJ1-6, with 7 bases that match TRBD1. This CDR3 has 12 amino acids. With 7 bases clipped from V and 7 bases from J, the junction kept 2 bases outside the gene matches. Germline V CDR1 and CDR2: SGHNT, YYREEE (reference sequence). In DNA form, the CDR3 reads TGTGCCAGCGGACAGGCAAATTCACCCCTCCACTTT. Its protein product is CASGQANSPLHF.

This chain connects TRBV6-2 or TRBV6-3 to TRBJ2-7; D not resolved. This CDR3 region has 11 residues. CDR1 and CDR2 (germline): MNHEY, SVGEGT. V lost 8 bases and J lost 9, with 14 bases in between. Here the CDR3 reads CASSRAVGQYF. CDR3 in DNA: TGTGCCAGCTCTCGGGCGGTGGGGCAGTACTTC.

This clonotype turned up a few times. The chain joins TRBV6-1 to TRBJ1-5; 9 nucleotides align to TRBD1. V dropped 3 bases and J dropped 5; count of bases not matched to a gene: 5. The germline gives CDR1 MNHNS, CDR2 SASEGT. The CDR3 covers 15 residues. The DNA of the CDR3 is TGTGCCAGCAGTGACTCCGGGACAGGGCATCAGCCCCAGCATTTT. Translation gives CASSDSGTGHQPQHF.

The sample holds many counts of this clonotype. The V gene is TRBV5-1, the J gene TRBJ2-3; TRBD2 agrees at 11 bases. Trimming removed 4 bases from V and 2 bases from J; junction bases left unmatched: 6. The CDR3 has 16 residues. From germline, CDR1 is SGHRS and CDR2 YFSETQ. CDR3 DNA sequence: TGCGCCAGCAGCGCTGGGACTAGCGGTTACACAGATACGCAGTATTTT. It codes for CASSAGTSGYTDTQYF.

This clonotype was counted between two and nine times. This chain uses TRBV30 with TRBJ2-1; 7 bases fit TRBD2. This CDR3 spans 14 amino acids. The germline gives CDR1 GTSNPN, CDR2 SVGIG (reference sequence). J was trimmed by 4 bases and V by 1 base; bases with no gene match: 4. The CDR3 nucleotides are TGTGCCTGGAGTGGCGGGAGTGGTTACAATGAGCAGTTCTTC. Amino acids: CAWSGGSGYNEQFF.

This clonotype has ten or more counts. The CDR3 coding sequence is TGCGCCAGCAGCTGGAAACAGGGCACTGAAGCTTTCTTT. Its protein product is CASSWKQGTEAFF. The chain joins TRBV5-1 to TRBJ1-1; maybe TRBD1 (6 bases). The CDR3 has 13 amino acids. CDR1 and CDR2 from the germline V gene are SGHRS and YFSETQ. With 3 bases removed from V and 4 bases from J, the gap between germline ends came to 10 bases.

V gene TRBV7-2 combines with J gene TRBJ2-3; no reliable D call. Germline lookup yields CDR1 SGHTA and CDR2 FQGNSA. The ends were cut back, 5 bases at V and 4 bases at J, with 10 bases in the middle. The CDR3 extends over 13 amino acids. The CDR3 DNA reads TGTGCCAGCAGCCCGCAAGAGGCAGATACGCAGTATTTT. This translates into CASSPQEADTQYF.

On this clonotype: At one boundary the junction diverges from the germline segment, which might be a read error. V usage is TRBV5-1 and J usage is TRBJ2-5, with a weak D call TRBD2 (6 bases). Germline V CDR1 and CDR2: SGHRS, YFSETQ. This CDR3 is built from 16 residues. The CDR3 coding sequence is TGCGCCAGCAGCTTGTCGGGAGCAACAAACCAAGGGACCCAGTACTTC. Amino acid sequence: CASSLSGATNQGTQYF.

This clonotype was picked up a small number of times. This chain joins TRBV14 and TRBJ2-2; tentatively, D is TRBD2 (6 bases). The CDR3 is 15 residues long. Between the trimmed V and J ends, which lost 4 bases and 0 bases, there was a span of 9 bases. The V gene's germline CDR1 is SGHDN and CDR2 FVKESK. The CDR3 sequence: CASSPGSSNTGELFF. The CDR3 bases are TGTGCCAGCAGCCCCGGGAGCTCGAACACCGGGGAGCTGTTTTTT. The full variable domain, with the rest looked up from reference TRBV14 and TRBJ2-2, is EAGVTQFPSHSVIEKGQTVTLRCDPISGHDNLYWYRRVMGKEIKFLLHFVKESKQDESGMPNNRFLAERTGGTYSTLKVQPAELEDSGVYFCASSPGSSNTGELFFGEGSRLTVL.

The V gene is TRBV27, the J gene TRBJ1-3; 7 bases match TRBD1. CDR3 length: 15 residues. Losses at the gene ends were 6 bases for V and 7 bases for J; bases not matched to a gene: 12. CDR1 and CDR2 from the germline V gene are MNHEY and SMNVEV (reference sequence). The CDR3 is CASRHDRAAGNTIYF. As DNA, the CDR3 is TGTGCCAGCAGACACGACAGGGCGGCCGGGAACACCATATATTTT.

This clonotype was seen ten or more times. The CDR3 DNA follows: TGTGCCAGCAGCTCCTCCCGGAAGGCTAGCGGGAGGTCAGATACGCAGTATTTT. Protein product: CASSSSRKASGRSDTQYF. This chain joins TRBV11-2 and TRBJ2-3; 11 bases match TRBD2. The germline gives CDR1 SGHAT, CDR2 FQNNGV. V dropped 4 bases and J dropped 4; count of bases not matched to a gene: 13. The CDR3 runs 18 residues.

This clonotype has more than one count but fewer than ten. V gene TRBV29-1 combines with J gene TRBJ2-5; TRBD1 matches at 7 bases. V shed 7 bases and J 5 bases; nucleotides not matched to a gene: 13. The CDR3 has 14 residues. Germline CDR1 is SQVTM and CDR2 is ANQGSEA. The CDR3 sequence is CSGKGAPGDETQYF. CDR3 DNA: TGCAGCGGAAAGGGGGCTCCCGGGGACGAGACCCAGTACTTC.

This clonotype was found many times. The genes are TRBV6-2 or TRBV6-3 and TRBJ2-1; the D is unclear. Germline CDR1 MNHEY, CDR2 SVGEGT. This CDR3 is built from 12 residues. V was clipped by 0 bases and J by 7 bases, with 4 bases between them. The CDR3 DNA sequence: TGTGCCAGCAGTTACTCGCCTAATGAGCAGTTCTTC. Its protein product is CASSYSPNEQFF.

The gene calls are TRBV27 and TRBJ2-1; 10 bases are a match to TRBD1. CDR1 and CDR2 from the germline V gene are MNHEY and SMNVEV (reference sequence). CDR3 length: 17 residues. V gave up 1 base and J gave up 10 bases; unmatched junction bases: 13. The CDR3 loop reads CASSLLYAGQGPMEQFF. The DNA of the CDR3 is TGTGCCAGCAGTTTATTATATGCGGGACAGGGGCCCATGGAGCAGTTCTTC.

CDR3 sequence (DNA): TGCAGTGCTAGGAAAGGGAGGTTGGACCAGCCCCAGCATTTT. Its protein is CSARKGRLDQPQHF. The chain has TRBV20-1 and TRBJ1-5; no definite D call. This CDR3 is 14 amino acids long. With 3 bases removed from V and 7 bases from J, the gap between germline ends came to 16 bases. The germline CDR1 and CDR2 sequences are DFQATT and SNEGSKA (reference sequence).

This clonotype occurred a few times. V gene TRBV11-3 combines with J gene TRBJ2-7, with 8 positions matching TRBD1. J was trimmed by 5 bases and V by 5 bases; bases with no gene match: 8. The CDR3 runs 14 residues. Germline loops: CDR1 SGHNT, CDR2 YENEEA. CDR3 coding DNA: TGTGCCAGCAGCGCCCGACAGGGGTCCAACGAGCAGTACTTC. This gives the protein CASSARQGSNEQYF.

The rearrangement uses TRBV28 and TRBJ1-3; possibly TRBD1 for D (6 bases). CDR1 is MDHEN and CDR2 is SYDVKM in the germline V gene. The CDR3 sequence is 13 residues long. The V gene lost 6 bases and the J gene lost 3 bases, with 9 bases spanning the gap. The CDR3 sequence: CASRQGNGNTIYF. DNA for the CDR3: TGTGCCAGCAGGCAGGGGAATGGAAACACCATATATTTT.

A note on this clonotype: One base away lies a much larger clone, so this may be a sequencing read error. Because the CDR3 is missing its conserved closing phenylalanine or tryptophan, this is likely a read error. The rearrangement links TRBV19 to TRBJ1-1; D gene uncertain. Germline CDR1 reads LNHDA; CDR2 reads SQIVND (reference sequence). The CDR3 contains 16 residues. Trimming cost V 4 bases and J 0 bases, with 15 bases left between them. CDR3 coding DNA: TGTGCCAGTAGTAGCCCGAATGACAACATGAACACTGAAGCTTTCTCT. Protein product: CASSSPNDNMNTEAFS.

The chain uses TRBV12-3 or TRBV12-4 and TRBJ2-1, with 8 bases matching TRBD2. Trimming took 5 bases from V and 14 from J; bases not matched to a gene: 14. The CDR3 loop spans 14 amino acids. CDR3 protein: CASSATGTRDFEFF. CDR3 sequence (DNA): TGTGCCAGCAGTGCTACCGGGACTAGAGATTTTGAGTTCTTC.

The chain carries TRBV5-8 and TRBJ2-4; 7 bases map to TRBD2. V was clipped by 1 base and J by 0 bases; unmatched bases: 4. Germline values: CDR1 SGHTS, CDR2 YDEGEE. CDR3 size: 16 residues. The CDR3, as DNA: TGTGCCAGCAGCTTGTTTAGCGGGTTAGCCAAAAACATTCAGTACTTC. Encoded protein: CASSLFSGLAKNIQYF.

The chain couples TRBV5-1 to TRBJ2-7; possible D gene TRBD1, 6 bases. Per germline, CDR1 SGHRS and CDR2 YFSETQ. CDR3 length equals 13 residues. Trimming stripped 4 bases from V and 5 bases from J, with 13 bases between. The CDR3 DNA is TGCGCCAGCAGCCTAGACAGGTCCAACGAGCAGTACTTC. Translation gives CASSLDRSNEQYF.

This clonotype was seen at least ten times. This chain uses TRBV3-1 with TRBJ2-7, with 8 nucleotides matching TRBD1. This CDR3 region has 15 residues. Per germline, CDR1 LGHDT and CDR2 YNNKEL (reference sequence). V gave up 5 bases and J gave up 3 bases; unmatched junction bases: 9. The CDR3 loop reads CASSTGTGGRYEQYF. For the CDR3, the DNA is TGTGCCAGCAGCACCGGGACAGGAGGGCGCTACGAGCAGTACTTC.

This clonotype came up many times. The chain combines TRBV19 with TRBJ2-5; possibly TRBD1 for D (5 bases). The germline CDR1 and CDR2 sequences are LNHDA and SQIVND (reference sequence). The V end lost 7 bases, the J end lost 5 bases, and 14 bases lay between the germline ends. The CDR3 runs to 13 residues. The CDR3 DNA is TGTGCCAGTAATGGCCAGGGTGGCGAGACCCAGTACTTC. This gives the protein CASNGQGGETQYF.

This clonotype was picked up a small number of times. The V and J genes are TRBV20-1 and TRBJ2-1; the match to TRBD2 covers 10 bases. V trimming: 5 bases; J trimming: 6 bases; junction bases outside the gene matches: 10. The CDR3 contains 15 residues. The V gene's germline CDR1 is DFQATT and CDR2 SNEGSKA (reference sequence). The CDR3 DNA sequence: TGCAGTGCTTTGACCCCGGGACTAGCGTTCAATGAGCAGTTCTTC. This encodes CSALTPGLAFNEQFF.

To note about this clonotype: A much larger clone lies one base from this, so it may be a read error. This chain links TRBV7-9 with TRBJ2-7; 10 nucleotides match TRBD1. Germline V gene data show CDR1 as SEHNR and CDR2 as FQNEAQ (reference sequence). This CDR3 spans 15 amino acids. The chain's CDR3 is CASSGDRGRSYEQHF. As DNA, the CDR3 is TGTGCCAGCAGCGGGGACAGGGGCCGCTCCTACGAGCAGCACTTC.

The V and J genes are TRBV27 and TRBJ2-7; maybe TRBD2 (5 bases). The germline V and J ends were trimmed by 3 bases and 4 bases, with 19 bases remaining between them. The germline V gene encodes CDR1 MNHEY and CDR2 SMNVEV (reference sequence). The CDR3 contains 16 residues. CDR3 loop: CASSLTLAPPAYEQYF. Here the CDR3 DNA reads TGTGCCAGCAGTTTGACGCTAGCACCCCCCGCATACGAGCAGTACTTC.

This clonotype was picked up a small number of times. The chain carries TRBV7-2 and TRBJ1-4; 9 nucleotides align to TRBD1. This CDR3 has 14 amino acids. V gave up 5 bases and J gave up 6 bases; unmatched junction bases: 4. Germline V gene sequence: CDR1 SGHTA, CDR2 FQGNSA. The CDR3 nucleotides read TGTGCCAGCAGCCAAACAGGGGGCGATGAAAAACTGTTTTTT. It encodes CASSQTGGDEKLFF.

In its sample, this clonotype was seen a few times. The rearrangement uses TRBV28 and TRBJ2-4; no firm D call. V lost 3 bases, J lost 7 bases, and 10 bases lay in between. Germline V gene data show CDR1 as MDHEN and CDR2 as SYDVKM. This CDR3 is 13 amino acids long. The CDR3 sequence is CASSFPSLNIQYF. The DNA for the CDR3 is TGTGCCAGCAGTTTCCCTAGTTTGAACATTCAGTACTTC.

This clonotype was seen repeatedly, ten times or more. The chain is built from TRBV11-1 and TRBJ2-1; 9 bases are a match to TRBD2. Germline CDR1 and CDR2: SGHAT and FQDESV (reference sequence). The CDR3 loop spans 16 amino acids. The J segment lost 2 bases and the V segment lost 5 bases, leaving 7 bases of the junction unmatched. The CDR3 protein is CASSPQREVAYNEQFF. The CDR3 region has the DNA TGTGCCAGCAGCCCTCAGCGGGAGGTAGCCTACAATGAGCAGTTCTTC.

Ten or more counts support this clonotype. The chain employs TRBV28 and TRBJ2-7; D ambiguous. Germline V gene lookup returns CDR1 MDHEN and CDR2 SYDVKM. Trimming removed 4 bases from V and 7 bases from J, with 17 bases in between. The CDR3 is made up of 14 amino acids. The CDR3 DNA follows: TGTGCCAGCAGTTCCATGGGTTCGAATTTGGAGCAGTACTTC. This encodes CASSSMGSNLEQYF.